This TCR beta chain was identified during a study of cytomegalovirus exposure and HLA in healthy donors (dated by TCRdb to about 2017). Context from the whole study: A later analysis indicated that the roughly 120 validation repertoires were generated on the platform also employed for the 700 or so repertoires of the first cohort. In addition to the first cohort of several hundred subjects, a separate validation cohort of some 120 different subjects was used. The study aimed to test whether cataloging public T cell receptors could reveal signatures of past pathogen exposure. To predict cytomegalovirus infection status, the study combined high-throughput TCR immunosequencing, statistical association of individual TCRs with disease status, and machine learning.

General findings and caveats noted by the study authors: The classifier was reported to diagnose cytomegalovirus status with high specificity and sensitivity in both the original and validation cohorts. Subsequent analysis determined that TCRs grouped into clusters in the first cohort also showed a tendency toward co-occurrence across the approximately 120 validation repertoires, and about 94% of cluster scores exceeded 0. According to the authors, the approach could potentially be generalized to other disease states and immunological phenotypes. The validation cohort had no HLA typing available for a later analysis, so co-occurrence within that cohort was assessed over all 120 repertoires. Three of the identified cytomegalovirus-associated TCR beta chains were confirmed in vitro to be specific for cytomegalovirus antigens. In the study, 150 to 200 TCR beta chains were listed as associated with cytomegalovirus. Across donors, most TCR sequences were observed very rarely, whereas some public TCRs were present in many individuals.

The protocol used for the library was the immunoSEQ multiplex PCR assay. In the original analysis: To diagnose cytomegalovirus status from the catalog of TCR beta chain sequences, a statistical classification framework was built. TCRdb re-hosts the immuneACCESS table, in-frame sequences only. Its copies lack some clones; in the studies checked, an unresolved V gene accounts for under half of them, and the cause for the rest is not known. Clone size and the V and J calls come from that table; the DNA yielded D and trimming. Counted in this sample were under 200,000 clones; about 90% of them appeared once. 3% of the sample goes to the ten largest clones. About this clone itself: The specificity of this receptor is unknown. No much larger clone exists at a distance of one base, and base qualities are not known.

Donors formed part of the validation cohort, which comprised approximately 130 subjects and was distinct from the first cohort of roughly 600 subjects. Taken from the germline V gene (reference sequence), the CDR1 and CDR2 loops are SGHNT and YYREEE. Trimmed from V: 4 bases; trimmed from J: 5 bases; junction bases lacking a gene match: 8. Including the terminal cysteine and phenylalanine, the CDR3 comprises 16 residues. The entry retains the CDR3 DNA only, 48 bases that are in frame from base 1. Sequenced input: PBMCs. The chain joins TRBV5-4 to TRBJ2-3; the central 12 bases match TRBD2. This TCR derives from a woman aged 18-29 years in good health and CMV-seropositive. The sequenced DNA: TGTGCCAGCAGCAAGAGACTAGCGGGAGACTTAGATACGCAGTATTTT. This is translated as CASSKRLAGDLDTQYF.